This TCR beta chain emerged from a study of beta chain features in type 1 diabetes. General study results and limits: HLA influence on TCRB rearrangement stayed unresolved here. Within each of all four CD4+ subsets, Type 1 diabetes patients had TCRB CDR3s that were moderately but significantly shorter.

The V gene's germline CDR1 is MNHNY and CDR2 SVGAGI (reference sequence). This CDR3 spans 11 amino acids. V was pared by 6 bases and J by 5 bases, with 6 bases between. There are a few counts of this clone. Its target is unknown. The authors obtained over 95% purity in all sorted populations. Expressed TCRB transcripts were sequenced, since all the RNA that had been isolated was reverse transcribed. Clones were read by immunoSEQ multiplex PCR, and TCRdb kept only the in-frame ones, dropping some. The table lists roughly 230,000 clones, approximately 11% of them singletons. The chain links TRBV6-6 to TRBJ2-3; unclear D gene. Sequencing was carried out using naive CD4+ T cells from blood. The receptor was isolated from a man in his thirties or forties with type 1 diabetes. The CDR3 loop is CASSNQDTQYF. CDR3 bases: TGTGCCAGCAGCAATCAAGATACGCAGTATTTT.